At least ten counts were recorded for the clone carrying this T cell receptor beta chain. Antigen unknown. 5'RACE with constant-segment primers yielded barcoded, UMI-tagged TCR alpha and TCR beta cDNA libraries. One entry per CDR3 protein, called by TCRdb with MiXCR from the 5' RACE reads. The repertoire holds 140,000 to 150,000 distinct CDR3 sequences, with 5.5% to 7% as singletons. This record belongs to a study of T-cell memory formation after mild COVID-19. Points from the study as a whole: Among contracting clones, CD4+ were mainly CM/EM and CD8+ enriched in EMRA.

The CDR3 totals 18 residues. Looked up from germline, CDR1 is SEHNR and CDR2 is FQNEAQ (reference sequence). V was cut by 0 bases and J by 3 bases, with 18 bases left in between. What was sequenced was PBMCs or a T cell subset sorted from them (not recorded which). The clonotype was recovered from an adult woman who had mild COVID-19 (a few samples of this study predate the infection). Cell type and time point are not known. The gene calls are TRBV7-9 and TRBJ2-1, with a weak D call TRBD1 (5 bases). CDR3 nucleotide sequence: TGTGCCAGCAGCTTAGCACCACTAAACTGGGGCTACTACAATGAGCAGTTCTTC. Its protein product is CASSLAPLNWGYYNEQFF.